This T cell receptor (beta chain) originates from a study of cytomegalovirus exposure and HLA in healthy donors. Study conclusions and caveats: It was reportedly the case that the classifier diagnosed cytomegalovirus status with high specificity and sensitivity.

Details on this clone: Its cognate antigen is unknown.

The CDR3 spans 14 residues. The V segment lost 7 bases and the J segment 5 bases; nucleotides outside the gene matches: 8. Looked up from germline, CDR1 is LNHDA and CDR2 is SQIVND (reference sequence). 60 Vbeta and 13 Jbeta primers were used in PCR. TCRdb keeps only in-frame clones here, not all; method: immunoSEQ multiplex PCR. The table lists about 200,000 clones. The sample comprised PBMCs. The rearrangement links TRBV19 to TRBJ2-1; 7 bases fit TRBD1. This clonotype was obtained from a girl aged 2 to 9 in good health and CMV-seropositive. CDR3 region: CASTLQTGNNEQFF. CDR3 in DNA: TGTGCCAGTACTTTGCAGACAGGGAACAATGAGCAGTTCTTC.